The present TCR beta chain was sequenced within a study of regulatory T cells in long-lasting Graves disease (dated by TCRdb to the early 2020s). General notes on the study: Patients with newly diagnosed Graves' disease had been on antithyroid drugs for under 3 months. Persistent Graves' disease patients were compared with newly diagnosed Graves' disease patients by peripheral blood TCR sequencing and RNA sequencing. The study took place in China and was registered as a clinical trial. A total of around 35 samples underwent TCR sequencing: about 13 from persistent and some 20 from newly diagnosed Graves' disease patients. Beyond this particular receptor, the publication reports: Sequencing and analysis were restricted to the TCR beta chain. Only peripheral blood was studied, because thyroid tissue, the primary lesion, was inaccessible. As a limitation, the authors acknowledged that the small sample size may reduce accuracy. More public clonotypes were shared among persistent patients (over 2,500) than among newly diagnosed patients (over 900). Compared with newly diagnosed patients, persistent Graves' disease patients had lower TCR Shannon entropy and fewer highly expanded clones, which suggests clonal expansion. TRBV28, TRBJ1-2 and TRBJ2-5 were preferentially used in persistent disease, while TRBV20-1 and TRBJ2-1 were favored in newly diagnosed disease.

V and J are trimmed by 3 bases and 0 bases, and the gene matches miss 9 bases of the junction. According to the germline V gene (reference sequence), CDR1 reads DFQATT and CDR2 reads SNEGSKA. From cysteine to phenylalanine, the CDR3 is 16 amino acids long. Left in the record is the CDR3 DNA by itself, 48 bases read in frame from the first base. Libraries came from multiplex PCR. Sequenced using an Illumina HiSeq 4000. iRepertoire HTBI primers and Arm-PCR amplification of CDR3 regions were used to construct TCR beta libraries. Gel purification was performed on PCR products prior to sequencing. Per the source publication's procedure: Gene usage analysis of CDR3 amino acid clonotypes used the approximately 62 TRBV and fewer than 15 TRBJ segments found across samples. COPE and FqMerger were used to merge the filtered high-quality paired reads into contigs. BLAST was used to align contigs to IMGT TRBV, TRBD and TRBJ reference genes, and CDR3 was defined according to IMGT. Highly expanded clones were defined as clonotypes with a frequency above 0.1%. Shannon entropy served as the measure of repertoire diversity, while the Gini coefficient captured V-J evenness. Clonotypes shared by more than one individual were considered public. TCRdb itself trimmed the public reads at Q25 with fastp, ran MiXCR and retained productive beta chains. CDR3 protein sequences are deduplicated, and each keeps its most common genes and DNA. V and J calls and clone size were set by TCRdb, not the authors. In all, the sample holds roughly 260,000 distinct CDR3 sequences, and around 19% of those were seen once. The top ten constitute 14% of the sample.

This clonotype was picked up many times. Its antigen is still unknown. Base quality data are lacking; no much larger clone is found one base away. The sample's time point, from its label and the paper: newly diagnosed GD, antithyroid drugs for less than 3 months. For both TCR sequencing and RNA sequencing, RNA was extracted from PBMCs using TRIzol. Graves' disease was diagnosed according to American Thyroid Association guidelines. Recruitment of patients was carried out at an endocrinology department in Xi'an, China. From each patient, 8 to 10 milliliters of peripheral blood was collected into an EDTA anticoagulant tube. Ficoll Paque Plus density gradient separation was used to isolate PBMCs, and no further T cell sorting was done. An Agilent 2100 Bioanalyzer and agarose gel were used to check RNA quality, and a NanoDrop 2000 was used to measure RNA concentration. The data also belong to a second study, concerning T cells in Graves' hyperthyroidism and ophthalmopathy. As that second study puts it: Stable Graves' hyperthyroidism was defined as no progression to ophthalmopathy during 18 months of follow-up. Hyperthyroidism patients were newly diagnosed, with disease duration under 2 months, and aged 18 to 65 years. Patients with uncontrolled infections, other autoimmune diseases, pregnancy or lactation were excluded. Diagnoses were established on the basis of clinical symptoms, serum thyroxine and TRAb, thyroid ultrasound, and orbital computed tomography. For the first round of RT-PCR on the TCR CDR3, the HTBI primer set was used together with the Qiagen OneStep RT-PCR kit. Blood samples also contained most of the expanded thyroid clonotypes (frequency above 0.001), which suggests that blood repertoires may reflect thyroid immune responses. Ophthalmopathy was separated from stable hyperthyroidism by a 13 V-J signature model, with roughly 88% sensitivity and about 81% specificity obtained in cross-validation and 80%/75% obtained in testing. During validation, the model predicted progression to ophthalmopathy a median of around six months ahead of onset, with more than 60% sensitivity and roughly 72% specificity. To identify TCR V-J signatures that set the groups apart, the researchers used a discovery cohort of more than 95 patients, made up of some 41 with Graves' ophthalmopathy and 57 with stable Graves' hyperthyroidism. Whether ophthalmopathy could be predicted prospectively was tested in an independent validation cohort made up of about 18 hyperthyroidism patients plus 17 patients who later progressed to ophthalmopathy. The 75 to 100 discovery patients were randomly divided into training and test sets at a 7:3 ratio. The study also compared thyroid tissue and blood T-cell repertoires from five or six Graves' hyperthyroidism patients. Once sampling was done, hyperthyroidism patients were given methimazole at a starting dose of 30 mg daily, whereas ophthalmopathy patients were given high-dose intravenous methylprednisolone. The libraries were constructed in a second round of multiplex PCR and then size-selected and purified. Paired-end sequencing of the libraries was performed with 100 bp reads on an Illumina HiSeq2000. SOAPnuke was used to process the raw data, with reads discarded if the reads contained adapters or uncalled bases, had a mean Phred below 15, or lacked an exact constant-primer or identifier match. High-quality paired reads were merged with COPE v1.2.5, and unique nucleotide sequences were defined as clonotypes. MiTCR v1.1 was used to align the clonotypes against IMGT TRBV, TRBD and TRBJ reference segments. Analysis was restricted to V-J combinations with a frequency above 0.0001, which covered roughly 99% of repertoires. A TCS score was defined as the ratio between F50 (clonal expansion) and ExV (chaos), using BLOSUM62-based TCRdist between CDR3 peptides within each V-J. Welch's t-statistics and random forest reduced just over 500 V-J features to 13, which were used in a naive Bayes classifier (R e1071). No statistical method was used to set the sample size in advance, and investigators knew the group allocation. TCR Vbeta CDR3 sequencing of some 140 peripheral blood samples (43 ophthalmopathy, under 80 hyperthyroidism and approximately 17 progressor patients) is reported in the paper.

This receptor was taken from a woman aged 25 to 45 with Graves disease. Donor details come from another sample of the same person, matched by shared clones. The sequence joins TRBV20-1 to TRBJ1-1; 8 nucleotides in the junction match TRBD1. The sample consisted of peripheral blood mononuclear cells (PBMCs), taken at new diagnosis, from a patient treated with antithyroid drugs. This receptor has the CDR3 CSARAGTGYLNTEAFF. The DNA reads TGCAGTGCTAGGGCCGGGACAGGTTACTTGAACACTGAAGCTTTCTTT.